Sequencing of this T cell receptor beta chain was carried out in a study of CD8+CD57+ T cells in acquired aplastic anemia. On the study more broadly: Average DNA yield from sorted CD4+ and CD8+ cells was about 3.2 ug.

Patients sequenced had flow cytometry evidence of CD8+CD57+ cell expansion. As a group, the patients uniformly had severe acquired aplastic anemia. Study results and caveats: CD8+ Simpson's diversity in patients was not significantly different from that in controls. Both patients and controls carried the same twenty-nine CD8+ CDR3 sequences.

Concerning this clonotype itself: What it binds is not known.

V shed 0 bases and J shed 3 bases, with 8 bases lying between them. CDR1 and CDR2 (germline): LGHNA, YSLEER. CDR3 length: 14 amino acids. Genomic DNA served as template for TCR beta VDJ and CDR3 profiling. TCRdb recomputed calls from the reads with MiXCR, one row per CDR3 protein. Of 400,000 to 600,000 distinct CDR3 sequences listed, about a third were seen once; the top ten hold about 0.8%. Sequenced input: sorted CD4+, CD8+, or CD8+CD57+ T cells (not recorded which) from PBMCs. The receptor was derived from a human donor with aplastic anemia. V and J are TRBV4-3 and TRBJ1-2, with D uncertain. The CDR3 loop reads CASSQDRLYYGYTF. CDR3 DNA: TGCGCCAGCAGCCAAGACAGGCTATACTATGGCTACACCTTC.